This TCR beta chain originates from a study of blood T cell repertoires in COVID-19. Across the whole study: COVID-19 samples from acute and convalescent phases originated in the United States, Italy and Spain.

The CDR3 is 15 amino acids. Germline CDR1 reads SGHRS; CDR2 reads YFSETQ. J lost 7 bases, V lost 0 bases, and 6 bases had no gene match. Authors' methods: Estimated nucleated cell counts came from reference gene primer amplification. Measured with immunoSEQ multiplex PCR; TCRdb has only the in-frame clones, and not every one. That table is the source of V, J and clone size, and D and trimming were worked out from the DNA. The table records more than 95,000 clones, 82% of them present only once. This sequence joins TRBV5-1 and TRBJ1-2; TRBD1 aligns across 10 bases. Sample: peripheral blood. The clonotype was recovered from a man older than 75 with acute or convalescent COVID-19. This CDR3 is CASSLAGTGDGGYTF. CDR3 in DNA: TGCGCCAGCAGCTTGGCCGGGACAGGGGACGGTGGCTACACCTTC.